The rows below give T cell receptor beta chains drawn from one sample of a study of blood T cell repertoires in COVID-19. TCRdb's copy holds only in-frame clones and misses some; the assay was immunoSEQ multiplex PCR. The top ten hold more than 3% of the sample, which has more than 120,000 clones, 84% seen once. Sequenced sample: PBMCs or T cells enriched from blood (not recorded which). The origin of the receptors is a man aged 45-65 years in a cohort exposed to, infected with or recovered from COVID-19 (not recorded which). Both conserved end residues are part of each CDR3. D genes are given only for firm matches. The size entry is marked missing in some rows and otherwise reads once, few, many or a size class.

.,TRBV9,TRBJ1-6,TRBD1,CASSPGDSSYNSPLHF,TGTGCCAGCAGCCCCGGGGACAGCTCCTATAATTCACCCCTCCACTTT
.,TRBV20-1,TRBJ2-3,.,CSAHSTDTQYF,TGCAGTGCCCATAGCACAGATACGCAGTATTTT
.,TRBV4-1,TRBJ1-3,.,CASSQSPLYGHSGNTIYF,TGCGCCAGCAGCCAAAGCCCCCTTTACGGACACTCTGGAAACACCATATATTTT
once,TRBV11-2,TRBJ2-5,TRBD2,CASSFRGGIQETQYF,TGTGCCAGCAGCTTCCGGGGGGGGATCCAAGAGACCCAGTACTTC
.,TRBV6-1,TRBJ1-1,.,CASSDRALGGEAFF,TGTGCCAGCAGTGACAGGGCTCTAGGGGGTGAAGCTTTCTTT
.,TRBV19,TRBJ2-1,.,CASSILDQDNEQFF,TGTGCCAGTAGTATCCTCGACCAGGACAATGAGCAGTTCTTC
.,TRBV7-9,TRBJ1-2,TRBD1,CASSLDHRGLSDGYTF,TGTGCCAGCAGCTTAGATCACAGGGGGCTCTCGGACGGCTACACCTTC
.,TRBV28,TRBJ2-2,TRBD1,CASSPGDRGNTGELFF,TGTGCCAGCAGTCCCGGGGACAGGGGCAACACCGGGGAGCTGTTTTTT
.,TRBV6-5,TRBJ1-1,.,CASSYPSGQGILTFF,TGTGCCAGCAGTTACCCGTCCGGCCAGGGGATCTTAACTTTCTTT
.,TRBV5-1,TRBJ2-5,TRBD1,CASSFTGGETQYF,TGCGCCAGCAGCTTCACAGGGGGGGAGACCCAGTACTTC
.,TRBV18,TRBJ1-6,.,CASSRRTDSSYNSPLHF,TGTGCCAGCTCCCGAAGGACAGACAGCTCCTATAATTCACCCCTCCACTTT
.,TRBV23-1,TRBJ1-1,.,CASSQSQGQGTEAFF,TGCGCCAGCAGTCAATCGCAGGGGCAAGGAACTGAAGCTTTCTTT
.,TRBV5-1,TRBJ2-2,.,CASSKQASGELFF,TGCGCCAGCAGCAAGCAGGCATCCGGGGAGCTGTTTTTT
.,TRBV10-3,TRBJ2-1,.,CAISEPSRGPYEQFF,TGTGCCATCAGTGAGCCATCGCGAGGGCCGTATGAGCAGTTCTTC
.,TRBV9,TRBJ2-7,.,CASGSDTKYEQYF,TGTGCCAGCGGTTCGGACACAAAATACGAGCAGTACTTC
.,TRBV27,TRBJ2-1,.,CASSFRGARSYNEQFF,TGTGCCAGCAGTTTCCGCGGGGCCCGCTCCTACAATGAGCAGTTCTTC
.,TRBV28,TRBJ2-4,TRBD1,CASSLTGVSIQYF,TGTGCCAGCAGTTTAACAGGGGTATCCATTCAGTACTTC
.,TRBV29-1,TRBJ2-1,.,CSVEGGYNEQFF,TGCAGCGTTGAAGGGGGCTATAATGAGCAGTTCTTC
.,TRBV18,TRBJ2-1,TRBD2,CASSPPGRLAGGNDEQFF,TGTGCCAGCTCACCACCGGGCCGGCTAGCGGGGGGGAACGATGAGCAGTTCTTC
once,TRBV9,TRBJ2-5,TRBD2,CASSEYYGTSGETQYF,TGTGCCAGCAGCGAATACTACGGGACTAGCGGGGAGACCCAGTACTTC
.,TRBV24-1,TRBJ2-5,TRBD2,CATSPTSGSRETQYF,TGTGCCACCAGCCCGACTAGCGGGAGTAGAGAGACCCAGTACTTC
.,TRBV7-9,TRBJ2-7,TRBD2,CASSFATSGPYEQYF,TGTGCCAGCAGCTTCGCTACTAGCGGGCCCTACGAGCAGTACTTC
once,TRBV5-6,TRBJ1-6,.,CASSTDMATSNSPLHF,TGTGCCAGCTCAACAGACATGGCGACAAGTAATTCACCCCTCCACTTT
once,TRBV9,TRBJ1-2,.,CASSPPSNYGYTF,TGTGCCAGCAGCCCCCCCTCCAACTATGGCTACACCTTC
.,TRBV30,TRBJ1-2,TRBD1,CAWSVQGSYGYTF,TGTGCCTGGAGTGTACAGGGGAGCTATGGCTACACCTTC
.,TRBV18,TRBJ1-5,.,CASSPNSNQPQHF,TGTGCCAGCTCTCCTAATAGCAATCAGCCCCAGCATTTT
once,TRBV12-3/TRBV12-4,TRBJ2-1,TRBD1,CASSLNRGYEQFF,TGTGCCAGCAGTTTGAACAGGGGGTATGAGCAGTTCTTC
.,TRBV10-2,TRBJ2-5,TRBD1,CASSPRTGQETQYF,TGCGCCAGCAGTCCCAGGACAGGGCAAGAGACCCAGTACTTC
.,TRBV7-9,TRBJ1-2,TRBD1,CASSLGTGAYGYTF,TGTGCCAGCAGCTTGGGGACAGGGGCCTATGGCTACACCTTC
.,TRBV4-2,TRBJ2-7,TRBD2,CASSETSGISYEQYF,TGTGCCAGCTCTGAGACTAGCGGAATCTCCTACGAGCAGTACTTC
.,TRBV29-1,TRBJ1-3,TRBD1,CSVRTGGGNTIYF,TGCAGCGTACGGACAGGGGGTGGAAACACCATATATTTT
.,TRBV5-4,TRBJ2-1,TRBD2,CASSLDKMTSGRNHNEQFF,TGTGCCAGCAGCTTGGATAAGATGACTAGCGGGAGAAATCACAATGAGCAGTTCTTC
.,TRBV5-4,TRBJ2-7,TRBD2,CASSLGLAGAGSYEQYF,TGTGCCAGCAGCCTCGGACTAGCGGGAGCGGGGTCCTACGAGCAGTACTTC
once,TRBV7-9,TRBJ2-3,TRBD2,CASRLAGLTDTQYF,TGTGCCAGCAGACTAGCGGGGCTCACAGATACGCAGTATTTT
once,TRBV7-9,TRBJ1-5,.,CASSDGMGGHQPQHF,TGTGCCAGCAGCGACGGTATGGGGGGGCATCAGCCCCAGCATTTT
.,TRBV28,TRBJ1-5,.,CASRGGYSNQPQHF,TGTGCCAGCCGGGGGGGGTATAGCAATCAGCCCCAGCATTTT
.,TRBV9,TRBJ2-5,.,CASSVDQGGIETQYF,TGTGCCAGCAGCGTAGATCAGGGGGGCATAGAGACCCAGTACTTC
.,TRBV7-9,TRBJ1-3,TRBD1,CASSPRTGGTGSSGNTIYF,TGTGCCAGCAGCCCCCGGACAGGGGGCACGGGGAGCTCTGGAAACACCATATATTTT
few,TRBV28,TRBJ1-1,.,CASSLEGNTEAFF,TGTGCCAGCAGTTTGGAGGGGAACACTGAAGCTTTCTTT
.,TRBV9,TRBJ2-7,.,CASSKWGAYEQYF,TGTGCCAGCAGCAAGTGGGGCGCATACGAGCAGTACTTC
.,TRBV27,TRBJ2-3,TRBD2,CASSLSQVREAPTDTQYF,TGTGCCAGCAGTTTATCCCAGGTGCGGGAGGCTCCCACAGATACGCAGTATTTT
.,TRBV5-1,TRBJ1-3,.,CASSLGVSGNTIYF,TGCGCCAGCAGCTTAGGGGTCTCTGGAAACACCATATATTTT